These 27 T cell receptor beta chains came from one sample sequenced in a study of T-cell memory formation after mild COVID-19 (dated by TCRdb to the early 2020s). Library preparation employed 5' RACE. Reads for this sample came from an Illumina NovaSeq 6000. TCRdb took the public reads, trimmed them with fastp at Q25, ran MiXCR for clone calling and kept in-frame beta chains. Every entry covers one CDR3 protein and lists the most common genes and DNA from its rows. For this sample the table gives a few hundred thousand distinct CDR3 sequences, of which approximately 25% were detected only once. Of the sample, 9.5% to 15% is held by the ten largest clones. The sequenced sample consisted of PBMCs or a T cell subset sorted from them (not recorded which). The receptors come from an adult woman who had mild COVID-19 (a few samples of this study predate the infection). The sample titles of this study are shuffled in the database, so cell type and time point are left out; the donor was told from shared clones.

This clonotype was counted between two and nine times. The rearrangement links TRBV7-2 to TRBJ2-7; D gene ambiguous. Germline V CDR1 and CDR2: SGHTA, FQGNSA. The germline V and J ends were trimmed by 0 bases and 4 bases, with 10 bases remaining between them. This CDR3 spans 14 amino acids. CDR3 sequence reads: CASSLAPVAYEQYF. CDR3 sequence (DNA): TGTGCCAGCAGCTTAGCGCCGGTGGCATACGAGCAGTACTTC.

This clonotype was observed a few times. V usage is TRBV5-1 and J usage is TRBJ1-2, with TRBD1 matching over 8 bases. In germline, CDR1 is SGHRS, CDR2 YFSETQ. V trimming: 3 bases; J trimming: 5 bases; junction bases outside the gene matches: 9. This CDR3 has 15 amino acids. CDR3: CASSWEQGASYGYTF. CDR3 sequence (DNA): TGCGCCAGCAGCTGGGAGCAGGGGGCGAGTTATGGCTACACCTTC.

In its sample, this clonotype was seen a few times. V is TRBV6-2 or TRBV6-3 and J is TRBJ2-1; 8 bases fit TRBD2. V gave up 0 bases and J gave up 15 bases; unmatched junction bases: 7. The CDR3 is 13 residues long. The germline V gene encodes CDR1 MNHEY and CDR2 SVGEGT. DNA of the CDR3: TGTGCCAGCAGTTACTCGTTACTAGCGGTGATGTTCTTC. It encodes CASSYSLLAVMFF.

This clonotype appeared a few times. V usage is TRBV3-1 and J usage is TRBJ2-5; D gene ambiguous. CDR1 and CDR2 (germline): LGHDT, YNNKEL (reference sequence). There are 12 residues in the CDR3. V was pared by 5 bases and J by 2 bases, with 6 bases between. The CDR3 bases are TGTGCCAGCAGCGTGGTACAAGAGACCCAGTACTTC. Translation: CASSVVQETQYF.

This clonotype came up many times. The chain combines TRBV20-1 with TRBJ2-2; D is undetermined. V was shortened by 6 bases and J by 1 base, with 6 bases between the two germline ends. This CDR3 is 12 amino acids long. Per the germline V gene, CDR1 is DFQATT and CDR2 is SNEGSKA (reference sequence). The CDR3 DNA follows: TGCAGTGCCGCTGGGAACACCGGGGAGCTGTTTTTT. Amino acids: CSAAGNTGELFF.

This clonotype showed up many times. The chain carries TRBV5-1 and TRBJ1-1, with D unclear. Germline-derived CDR1 and CDR2 are SGHRS and YFSETQ. The ends were cut back, 0 bases at V and 3 bases at J, with 6 bases in the middle. CDR3 length equals 13 residues. The CDR3 DNA reads as TGCGCCAGCAGCTTGGTACAGCACACTGAAGCTTTCTTT. Translated: CASSLVQHTEAFF.

A few counts support this clonotype. The chain couples TRBV6-5 to TRBJ2-1; D remains unclear. The length of the CDR3 is 12 residues. From germline, CDR1 is MNHEY and CDR2 SVGAGI. Trimming pared 4 bases from V and 4 bases from J, leaving 5 bases between. CDR3 residues: CASSSIYNEQFF. The CDR3 region has the DNA TGTGCCAGCAGTTCGATATACAATGAGCAGTTCTTC.

This clonotype was observed a handful of times. V gene TRBV5-1 combines with J gene TRBJ2-2; D unresolved. Trimming took 6 bases from V and 3 from J, leaving 9 bases between them. Germline values: CDR1 SGHRS, CDR2 YFSETQ. The CDR3 spans 13 residues. The CDR3 nucleotides are TGCGCCAGCACTCCCCTAGACACCGGGGAGCTGTTTTTT. This sequence encodes CASTPLDTGELFF. The entire variable domain, with the rest obtained from reference TRBV5-1 and TRBJ2-2, is as follows: KAGVTQTPRYLIKTRGQQVTLSCSPISGHRSVSWYQQTPGQGLQFLFEYFSETQRNKGNFPGRFSGRQFSNSRSEMNVSTLELGDSALYLCASTPLDTGELFFGEGSRLTVL.

The CDR3 loop reads CASSVGAFSYEQYF. CDR3 nucleotides: TGTGCCAGCAGCGTAGGCGCCTTCTCCTACGAGCAGTACTTC. This chain uses TRBV9 with TRBJ2-7, with D hard to call. Germline V gene lookup returns CDR1 SGDLS and CDR2 YYNGEE. The CDR3 contains 14 residues. With 0 bases removed from V and 0 bases from J, the gap between germline ends came to 7 bases.

The rearrangement links TRBV4-3 to TRBJ2-7; maybe TRBD1 (7 bases). Germline CDR1 reads LGHNA; CDR2 reads YSLEER. Trimming left V 0 bases short and J 0 bases short, with 18 bases between. CDR3 length equals 18 residues. The CDR3 sequence is CASSQELSQGGSSYEQYF. CDR3 DNA sequence: TGCGCCAGCAGCCAAGAGCTGAGCCAGGGGGGATCCTCCTACGAGCAGTACTTC.

This clonotype was observed a handful of times. J is TRBJ2-5 and V is TRBV20-1; possible D gene TRBD1, 6 bases. V dropped 3 bases and J dropped 5 bases, with 10 bases sitting between them. The CDR3 extends over 12 amino acids. Germline V CDR1 and CDR2: DFQATT, SNEGSKA (reference sequence). The CDR3 DNA sequence: TGCAGTGCTAGCTACAGGGCTGAGACCCAGTACTTC. As protein: CSASYRAETQYF.

The gene calls are TRBV20-1 and TRBJ1-2; possible D gene TRBD1, 6 bases. The CDR3 covers 13 residues. V was trimmed by 8 bases and J by 4 bases, leaving 17 bases between them. Germline values: CDR1 DFQATT, CDR2 SNEGSKA (reference sequence). The CDR3 nucleotides read TGCAGTCCCCGTGGGGGGCTCTCCTATGGCTACACCTTC. Residues: CSPRGGLSYGYTF.

The V gene is TRBV10-3, the J gene TRBJ2-7; weak D call: TRBD2 (6 bases). The germline CDR1 and CDR2 sequences are ENHRY and SYGVKD. This CDR3 has 15 amino acids. Trimming took 4 bases from V and 0 from J, leaving 13 bases between them. The CDR3, as DNA: TGTGCCATCAGTGGGATAGCGACTAGCTCCTACGAGCAGTACTTC. Translation gives CAISGIATSSYEQYF.

The gene calls are TRBV5-1 and TRBJ1-6; 9 nucleotides match TRBD1. The J segment lost 9 bases and the V segment lost 4 bases, leaving 5 bases of the junction unmatched. Germline V CDR1 and CDR2: SGHRS, YFSETQ. This CDR3 spans 14 amino acids. DNA of the CDR3: TGCGCCAGCAGCAGGACAGGGGAGACTTCACCCCTCCACTTT. Encoded protein: CASSRTGETSPLHF.

The chain recombines TRBV27 with TRBJ1-2; 7 nucleotides line up with TRBD1. J gave up 6 bases and V 2 bases, and 6 bases lay outside the gene matches. This CDR3 region has 14 residues. Germline values: CDR1 MNHEY, CDR2 SMNVEV (reference sequence). Here the CDR3 DNA reads TGTGCCAGCAGTTTAAGCCGACAGGGTCATGGCTACACCTTC. It is translated as CASSLSRQGHGYTF.

This chain joins TRBV14 and TRBJ1-1, with D perhaps TRBD1 (5 bases). CDR3 length: 13 residues. Germline V lookup: CDR1 SGHDN, CDR2 FVKESK. Trimming took off 5 bases at V and 1 base at J, with 8 bases between the two ends. CDR3 coding DNA: TGTGCCAGCAGCTCGGACACGAACACTGAAGCTTTCTTT. Translating gives CASSSDTNTEAFF.

The chain combines TRBV6-1 with TRBJ2-3; D gene uncertain. This CDR3 has 16 amino acids. The germline CDR1 and CDR2 sequences are MNHNS and SASEGT. V lost 2 bases and J 2 bases, leaving 14 bases between the germline ends. The CDR3 DNA reads as TGTGCCAGCAGTGAAAGTCAGGAGTACTACACAGATACGCAGTATTTT. It specifies CASSESQEYYTDTQYF.

The table lists this clonotype with a few counts. The chain has TRBV25-1 and TRBJ1-2, with D perhaps TRBD1 (6 bases). V was cut by 1 base and J by 2 bases, with 14 bases left in between. CDR3 size: 16 residues. Germline V gene lookup returns CDR1 MGHDK and CDR2 SYGVNS. CDR3 DNA: TGTGCCAGCAGTGAATGGGAGAGGGGGTCAAACTATGGCTACACCTTC. It encodes CASSEWERGSNYGYTF.

The J gene is TRBJ2-7, the V gene TRBV7-2, with D perhaps assigned TRBD1 or TRBD2 (5 bases each). V was shortened by 5 bases and J by 0 bases, with 17 bases between the two germline ends. Germline lookup yields CDR1 SGHTA and CDR2 FQGNSA. This CDR3 has 16 amino acids. The CDR3, as DNA: TGTGCCAGCAGCCCCCGTCCCGGGACGTACTCCTACGAGCAGTACTTC. Translation: CASSPRPGTYSYEQYF.

The rearrangement joins TRBV7-2 to TRBJ1-5; D may be TRBD1 (5 bases). V lost 5 bases and J 6 bases, leaving 17 bases between the germline ends. CDR3 size: 15 residues. CDR1 is SGHTA and CDR2 is FQGNSA in the germline V gene. The CDR3 region is CASSLGGPGGQPQHF. The CDR3 coding sequence is TGTGCCAGCAGCCTCGGGGGACCCGGGGGTCAGCCCCAGCATTTT.

This chain links TRBV5-1 with TRBJ2-1; 7 bases agree with TRBD2. Trimming removed 1 base from V and 4 bases from J; junction bases left unmatched: 8. Germline V gives CDR1 SGHRS, CDR2 YFSETQ. CDR3 length: 16 amino acids. The CDR3 bases are TGCGCCAGCAGCTTGAGGGAGGGTGGACCGTACAATGAGCAGTTCTTC. Amino acids: CASSLREGGPYNEQFF.

The V call is TRBV6-1, the J call TRBJ2-2, with 7 positions matching TRBD2. Germline CDR1 and CDR2: MNHNS and SASEGT. The CDR3 runs 14 residues. Trimming at V came to 7 bases and at J to 0 bases, leaving 2 bases not matched to a gene. CDR3 protein: CASKGGTNTGELFF. The CDR3 bases are TGTGCCAGCAAGGGAGGGACGAACACCGGGGAGCTGTTTTTT.

The J gene is TRBJ1-1, the V gene TRBV7-9; TRBD1 might be the D (5 bases). V was pared by 2 bases and J by 11 bases, with 12 bases between. CDR1 is SEHNR, CDR2 FQNEAQ, per germline (reference sequence). The length of the CDR3 is 12 residues. The chain's CDR3 is CASSLTGLGAFF. CDR3 bases: TGTGCCAGCAGCTTAACAGGTCTCGGGGCTTTCTTT.

This rearrangement joins TRBV2 to TRBJ2-7, with 11 bases that match TRBD2. The germline CDR1 and CDR2 sequences are SNHLY and FYNNEI. V dropped 6 bases and J dropped 7; count of bases not matched to a gene: 17. The CDR3 covers 17 residues. For the CDR3, the DNA is TGTGCCAGCAGAGTGGGGTTGGCACTAGCGGGAGTTTGGGAGCAGTACTTC. It specifies CASRVGLALAGVWEQYF.

This clonotype was recorded many times. The chain joins TRBV5-1 to TRBJ2-2; no definite D call. The CDR3 covers 17 residues. The germline V and J ends were trimmed by 3 bases and 6 bases, with 21 bases remaining between them. Germline V gene sequence: CDR1 SGHRS, CDR2 YFSETQ. The CDR3 DNA reads as TGCGCCAGCAGCTCCGCTAACACCCCCTGGTACCCCGGGGAGCTGTTTTTT. Its protein product is CASSSANTPWYPGELFF.

This clonotype was observed a few times. The chain recombines TRBV5-5 with TRBJ2-1; D call uncertain. V was clipped by 0 bases and J by 5 bases, with 9 bases between them. The length of the CDR3 is 14 residues. CDR1 and CDR2 from the germline V gene are SGHKS and YYEKEE (reference sequence). CDR3 DNA: TGTGCCAGCAGCTTGGGGGCAGGAGACAATGAGCAGTTCTTC. It translates to CASSLGAGDNEQFF.

This clonotype was found a few times. The chain joins TRBV20-1 to TRBJ2-6; D is ambiguous. Germline assignment: CDR1 DFQATT and CDR2 SNEGSKA (reference sequence). With 4 bases removed from V and 2 bases from J, the gap between germline ends came to 9 bases. This CDR3 comprises 14 residues. CDR3 sequence: CSAKRVPGANVLTF. The CDR3 bases are TGCAGTGCTAAGAGAGTTCCTGGGGCCAACGTCCTGACTTTC.